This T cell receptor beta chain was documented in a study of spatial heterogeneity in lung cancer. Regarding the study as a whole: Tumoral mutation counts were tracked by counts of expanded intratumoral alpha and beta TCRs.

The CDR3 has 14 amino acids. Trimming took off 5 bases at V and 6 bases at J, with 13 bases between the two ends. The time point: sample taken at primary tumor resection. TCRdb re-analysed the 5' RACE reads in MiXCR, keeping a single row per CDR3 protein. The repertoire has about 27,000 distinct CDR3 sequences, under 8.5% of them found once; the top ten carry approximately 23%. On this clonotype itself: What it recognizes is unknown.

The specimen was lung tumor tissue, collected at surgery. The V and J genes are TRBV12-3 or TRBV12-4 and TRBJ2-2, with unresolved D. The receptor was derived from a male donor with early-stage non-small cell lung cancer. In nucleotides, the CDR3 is TGTGCCAGCAGTAGGAACACCGAATCCGGGGAGCTGTTTTTT. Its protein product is CASSRNTESGELFF.